The following is a T cell receptor beta chain sequence with its context. In the original workflow: Reference gene primer amplification gave nucleated cell count estimates. Assay: immunoSEQ multiplex PCR; the TCRdb copy retains only in-frame clones and omits some. That table is the source of V, J and clone size, and D and trimming were worked out from the DNA. The sample has about 45,000 clones, just under 70% seen once. With 0 bases clipped from V and 6 bases from J, the junction kept 5 bases outside the gene matches. Per the germline V gene, CDR1 is MGHRA and CDR2 is YSYEKL. The CDR3 sequence is 15 residues long. The data were taken from a study of blood T cell repertoires in COVID-19. Background on the study: There were acute and convalescent COVID-19 samples, and they came from the United States, Italy and Spain. Sample material is recorded as cDNA or gDNA derived from T cells, B-cell-depleted T cells, or PBMCs.

This clonotype was obtained from a man aged 80 or over with acute or convalescent COVID-19. What was sequenced was peripheral blood. V usage is TRBV4-1 and J usage is TRBJ1-1, with 9 nucleotides matching TRBD1. The DNA of the CDR3 is TGCGCCAGCAGCCAAGAGGACAGGGGTACGGCTGAAGCTTTCTTT. Amino acid sequence: CASSQEDRGTAEAFF.